The 27 T cell receptor beta chains below come from one sample, sequenced in a study of CD8+ T cells in alopecia areata. As the sequencing template, cDNA was produced by extracting RNA and reverse transcribing it. Using immunoSEQ multiplex PCR, the repertoire was profiled, and TCRdb retains in-frame clones only, with some absent. Of some 130,000 clones listed, about 50% are singletons. Treatment specified: oral pan-JAK inhibitor, 5-10 mg twice daily. The sequenced sample was CD4+ T cells sorted from blood, obtained at week 4, from a patient treated with tofacitinib. The source of these receptors is a human donor with alopecia areata.

The genes are TRBV30 and TRBJ2-4, with unresolved D. The CDR3 runs to 13 residues. The germline gives CDR1 GTSNPN, CDR2 SVGIG (reference sequence). V lost 4 bases and J 1 base, leaving 8 bases between the germline ends. The CDR3 protein is CAWKQDAKNIQYF. In DNA, the CDR3 is TGTGCCTGGAAACAAGATGCCAAAAACATTCAGTACTTC.

The chain is built from TRBV19 and TRBJ2-2; D is ambiguous. The CDR3 has 15 amino acids. Germline V lookup: CDR1 LNHDA, CDR2 SQIVND (reference sequence). The ends were cut back, 5 bases at V and 4 bases at J, with 14 bases in the middle. The DNA of the CDR3 is TGTGCCAGTAGTCCTGGATCGCGGCGCACCGGGGAGCTGTTTTTT. Its protein is CASSPGSRRTGELFF. The complete variable domain, with remaining parts taken from reference TRBV19 and TRBJ2-2, reads DGGITQSPKYLFRKEGQNVTLSCEQNLNHDAMYWYRQDPGQGLRLIYYSQIVNDFQKGDIAEGYSVSREKKESFPLTVTSAQKNPTAFYLCASSPGSRRTGELFFGEGSRLTVL.

The rearrangement links TRBV19 to TRBJ2-2, with 10 positions matching TRBD2. CDR1 is LNHDA, CDR2 SQIVND, per germline (reference sequence). This CDR3 has 15 residues. The V and J ends lost 9 bases and 6 bases, in that order; junction bases with no gene match: 10. The CDR3 sequence: CASQISGRSSGELFF. In nucleotides, the CDR3 is TGTGCCAGCCAAATTAGCGGGAGGTCGTCCGGGGAGCTGTTTTTT.

This clone has only a few counts. This chain links TRBV11-1 with TRBJ2-1; 9 nucleotides align to TRBD2. With 3 bases clipped from V and 7 bases from J, the junction kept 7 bases outside the gene matches. CDR3 length equals 15 residues. The V gene's germline CDR1 is SGHAT and CDR2 FQDESV (reference sequence). CDR3 sequence reads: CASSFGGAGGNEQFF. The CDR3, as DNA: TGTGCCAGCAGCTTCGGTGGAGCGGGGGGTAATGAGCAGTTCTTC.

V usage is TRBV30 and J usage is TRBJ1-1; D is unresolved. CDR1 GTSNPN and CDR2 SVGIG come from the germline V gene (reference sequence). V lost 3 bases, J lost 0 bases, and 5 bases lay in between. The CDR3 covers 12 residues. The CDR3 is CAWRMLNTEAFF. CDR3 nucleotide sequence: TGTGCCTGGAGAATGTTGAACACTGAAGCTTTCTTT.

V and J are TRBV2 and TRBJ1-5; no definite D call. V was clipped by 4 bases and J by 6 bases, with 7 bases between them. The CDR3 runs to 12 residues. CDR1 and CDR2 (germline): SNHLY, FYNNEI. The CDR3 region has the DNA TGTGCCAGCAGTGGCGGGGTTCAGCCCCAGCATTTT. It specifies CASSGGVQPQHF.

The V and J genes are TRBV29-1 and TRBJ1-4; 7 nucleotides match TRBD1. This CDR3 contains 13 residues. Unmatched junction bases numbered 7, after V lost 5 bases and J lost 7 bases. In germline, CDR1 is SQVTM, CDR2 ANQGSEA. This CDR3 is CSVSGTDGEKLFF. Here the CDR3 DNA reads TGCAGCGTTTCCGGGACAGATGGTGAAAAACTGTTTTTT.

This chain joins TRBV27 and TRBJ1-6; 9 positions agree with TRBD1. CDR1 MNHEY and CDR2 SMNVEV come from the germline V gene (reference sequence). There are 18 residues in the CDR3. Trimming at V came to 7 bases and at J to 8 bases, leaving 18 bases not matched to a gene. The CDR3 loop is CASTKGKGDRVSYSPLHF. CDR3 in DNA: TGTGCCAGCACCAAAGGGAAGGGGGACAGGGTTAGTTATTCACCCCTCCACTTT.

This chain joins TRBV30 and TRBJ1-1; unclear D gene. The CDR3 consists of 10 residues. V was trimmed by 5 bases and J by 8 bases, leaving 9 bases between them. Germline assignment: CDR1 GTSNPN and CDR2 SVGIG (reference sequence). In nucleotides, the CDR3 is TGTGCCTGGGGAGGGAGGGAAGCTTTCTTT. Translation: CAWGGREAFF.

The chain is built from TRBV7-2 and TRBJ1-1; D is unclear. V gave up 5 bases and J gave up 2 bases, with 9 bases separating them. Germline V gene lookup returns CDR1 SGHTA and CDR2 FQGNSA. The CDR3 totals 13 residues. CDR3 bases: TGTGCCAGCAGCCCACTAACCAACACTGAAGCTTTCTTT. Amino acid sequence: CASSPLTNTEAFF.

V gene TRBV7-3 combines with J gene TRBJ2-2, with 10 bases identical to TRBD1. V shed 2 bases, J shed 6 bases, and the junction held 6 bases outside the gene matches. This CDR3 spans 16 amino acids. From germline, CDR1 is SGHTA and CDR2 FQGTGA. The CDR3 is CASSLRDRGSAGELFF. CDR3 in DNA: TGTGCCAGCAGCTTACGGGACAGGGGTTCGGCCGGGGAGCTGTTTTTT.

This sequence joins TRBV6-1 and TRBJ2-5, with D unclear. Judging by the DNA end, TRBJ2-7 fits better; the J call may be wrong. This CDR3 comprises 10 residues. CDR1 MNHNS and CDR2 SASEGT come from the germline V gene. The CDR3 protein is CASSRYEQYF. CDR3 nucleotide sequence: TGTGCCAGCAGTCGCTACGAGCAGTACTTC.

As concerns this clone: Other DNA sequences in the same sample also yield this CDR3. The chain couples TRBV5-4 to TRBJ2-1, with TRBD2 matching 7 bases. V lost 0 bases to trimming and J lost 7 bases; unmatched junction nucleotides: 4. Germline V CDR1 and CDR2: SGHNT, YYREEE (reference sequence). The length of the CDR3 is 14 residues. The CDR3 DNA is TGTGCCAGCAGCTTGGTAGGGAGGGGAAATGAGCAGTTCTTC. It encodes CASSLVGRGNEQFF.

The J gene is TRBJ2-4, the V gene TRBV7-8, with 7 positions matching TRBD2. The CDR3 spans 15 residues. The J segment lost 2 bases and the V segment lost 5 bases, leaving 6 bases of the junction unmatched. Germline-derived CDR1 and CDR2 are SGHVS and FQNEAQ. CDR3 nucleotides: TGTGCCAGCAGCCCGCTAGCGGAGACCAAAAACATTCAGTACTTC. It yields the protein CASSPLAETKNIQYF.

This chain connects TRBV29-1 to TRBJ1-1; 9 bases align to TRBD1. CDR1 and CDR2 (germline): SQVTM, ANQGSEA. Trimming cost V 4 bases and J 4 bases; bases outside gene matches: 7. The CDR3 consists of 14 residues. CDR3 DNA: TGCAGCGTTGCTATTAGGACAGGGGCCACTGAAGCTTTCTTT. Translated: CSVAIRTGATEAFF.

V and J are TRBV30 and TRBJ1-5; D ambiguous. The germline V gene has CDR1 GTSNPN and CDR2 SVGIG (reference sequence). This CDR3 spans 13 amino acids. Here the CDR3 DNA reads TGTGCTTGTTCCGGGAATAGCAATCAGCCCCAGCATTTT. Encoded protein: CACSGNSNQPQHF.

This chain joins TRBV2 and TRBJ1-1; D not resolved. Trimming left V 4 bases short and J 8 bases short, with 8 bases between. This CDR3 has 11 amino acids. CDR1 is SNHLY and CDR2 is FYNNEI in the germline V gene. CDR3 loop: CASSGSLEAFF. CDR3 DNA: TGTGCCAGCAGTGGGAGTCTGGAAGCTTTCTTT.

The rearrangement links TRBV4-2 to TRBJ1-5, with 7 positions matching TRBD1. Germline V gives CDR1 LGHNA, CDR2 YNFKEQ. The CDR3 has 15 amino acids. The V segment lost 5 bases and the J segment 7 bases; nucleotides outside the gene matches: 11. CDR3 protein: CASSSADREGQPQHF. The CDR3 DNA follows: TGTGCCAGCAGCTCAGCCGACAGGGAAGGGCAGCCCCAGCATTTT.

J is TRBJ2-3 and V is TRBV29-1; D gene uncertain. Trimming cost V 3 bases and J 4 bases, with 14 bases left between them. The CDR3 contains 14 residues. CDR1 is SQVTM and CDR2 is ANQGSEA in the germline V gene. The CDR3 region is CSVDLPGFADTQYF. DNA for the CDR3: TGCAGCGTTGACCTACCCGGGTTCGCAGATACGCAGTATTTT.

In regard to this clone: The identical CDR3 is also encoded by other nucleotide sequences in the sample. The chain has TRBV29-1 and TRBJ1-1; D is unclear. This CDR3 has 13 amino acids. CDR1 is SQVTM and CDR2 is ANQGSEA in the germline V gene. With 1 base removed from V and 0 bases from J, the gap between germline ends came to 6 bases. CDR3 residues: CSVEGRLNTEAFF. The CDR3 DNA reads TGCAGCGTTGAAGGCAGATTGAACACTGAAGCTTTCTTT.

This clone has only one observation. The chain links TRBV30 to TRBJ1-2; no definite D call. Looked up from germline, CDR1 is GTSNPN and CDR2 is SVGIG (reference sequence). Trimming removed 0 bases at V and 4 bases at J, with 12 bases between. This CDR3 is built from 14 residues. CDR3 residues: CAWSVPPGSYGYTF. CDR3 nucleotides: TGTGCCTGGAGTGTACCACCGGGTAGCTATGGCTACACCTTC. The entire variable domain, with the rest obtained from reference TRBV30 and TRBJ1-2, is as follows: SQTIHQWPATLVQPVGSPLSLECTVEGTSNPNLYWYRQAAGRGLQLLFYSVGIGQISSEVPQNLSASRPQDRQFILSSKKLLLSDSGFYLCAWSVPPGSYGYTFGSGTRLTVV.

The chain combines TRBV29-1 with TRBJ1-1; D uncertain. Germline V gene sequence: CDR1 SQVTM, CDR2 ANQGSEA. This CDR3 has 13 amino acids. Trimming removed 4 bases from V and 5 bases from J, with 14 bases in between. In DNA form, the CDR3 reads TGCAGCGTTGGTTCCTTCGGGAGTACTGAAGCTTTCTTT. Translation: CSVGSFGSTEAFF. Full variable domain (outside the CDR3, taken from reference TRBV29-1 and TRBJ1-1): SAVISQKPSRDICQRGTSLTIQCQVDSQVTMMFWYRQQPGQSLTLIATANQGSEATYESGFVIDKFPISRPNLTFSTLTVSNMSPEDSSIYLCSVGSFGSTEAFFGQGTRLTVV.

The rearrangement joins TRBV5-1 to TRBJ1-1, with 7 bases that match TRBD1. CDR1 SGHRS and CDR2 YFSETQ come from the germline V gene. J was trimmed by 3 bases and V by 4 bases; bases with no gene match: 12. The CDR3 extends over 16 amino acids. DNA of the CDR3: TGCGCCAGCAGCGCTGAACCCAGGGGGGGATACACTGAAGCTTTCTTT. It codes for CASSAEPRGGYTEAFF.

The chain couples TRBV6-5 to TRBJ2-5, with 10 positions matching TRBD1. Germline V CDR1 and CDR2: MNHEY, SVGAGI. CDR3 length: 15 residues. J lost 3 bases, V lost 6 bases, and 7 bases had no gene match. CDR3 sequence (DNA): TGTGCCAGCAGCACGACAGGGGGCGGCAAAGAGACCCAGTACTTC. Its protein is CASSTTGGGKETQYF.

The gene calls are TRBV5-6 and TRBJ2-5; D may match TRBD1 or TRBD2 (5 bases each). This CDR3 spans 14 amino acids. V was cut by 4 bases and J by 0 bases, with 10 bases left in between. Germline V gene lookup returns CDR1 SGHDT and CDR2 YYEEEE. CDR3 region: CASSRRDHQETQYF. CDR3 bases: TGTGCCAGCAGCCGCAGGGACCACCAAGAGACCCAGTACTTC.

The chain has TRBV5-6 and TRBJ2-7; D is ambiguous. Germline V lookup: CDR1 SGHDT, CDR2 YYEEEE. The CDR3 sequence is 12 residues long. With 1 base removed from V and 3 bases from J, the gap between germline ends came to 5 bases. The CDR3 bases are TGTGCCAGCAGCTTGACGGACTACGAGCAGTACTTC. Protein sequence: CASSLTDYEQYF.

This clone appeared a few times. V is TRBV29-1 and J is TRBJ2-7, with D uncertain. From germline, CDR1 is SQVTM and CDR2 ANQGSEA. The CDR3 spans 14 residues. V lost 4 bases, J lost 0 bases, and 13 bases lay in between. CDR3 sequence: CSVAVRLSSYEQYF. As DNA, the CDR3 is TGCAGCGTTGCGGTCAGATTATCCTCCTACGAGCAGTACTTC.